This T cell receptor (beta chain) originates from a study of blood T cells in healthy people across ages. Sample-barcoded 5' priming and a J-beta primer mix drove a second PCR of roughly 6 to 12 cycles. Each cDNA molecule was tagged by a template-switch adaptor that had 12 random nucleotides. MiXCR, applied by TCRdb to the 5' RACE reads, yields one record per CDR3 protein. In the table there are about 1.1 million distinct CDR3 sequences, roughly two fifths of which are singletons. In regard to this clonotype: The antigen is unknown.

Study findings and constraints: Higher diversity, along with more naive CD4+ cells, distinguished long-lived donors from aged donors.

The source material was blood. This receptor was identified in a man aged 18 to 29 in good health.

CDR3 residues: CASSQDWGATDTQYF. The CDR3 DNA sequence: TGTGCCAGCAGCCAAGATTGGGGAGCCACAGATACGCAGTATTTT. V usage is TRBV3-1 and J usage is TRBJ2-3; possibly TRBD2 for D (5 bases). Trimming cost V 0 bases and J 2 bases, with 9 bases left between them. This CDR3 has 15 amino acids. Germline-derived CDR1 and CDR2 are LGHDT and YNNKEL (reference sequence).